These 18 T cell receptor beta chains were sequenced from one sample in a study of breast tumors, draining lymph nodes, adjacent tissues. TCRdb fed the multiplex PCR reads into MiXCR, producing one record per CDR3 protein. The table has about 100,000 distinct CDR3 sequences, 21% seen once. Samples came from axillary lymph nodes draining the breast cancer. The material sequenced was axillary lymph node tissue. The receptors come from a female donor with breast cancer. Some clones in this sample may be carry-over from other donors' samples.

This clonotype showed up many times. V usage is TRBV7-2 and J usage is TRBJ1-3, with D tentatively TRBD1 (5 bases). This CDR3 contains 17 residues. The V and J ends lost 1 base and 3 bases respectively, with 16 bases between them. Germline-derived CDR1 and CDR2 are SGHTA and FQGNSA. CDR3 in DNA: TGTGCCAGCAGCTTAGGGAGGGACCTTGGCGATGGAAACACCATATATTTT. Translated, it gives CASSLGRDLGDGNTIYF.

The sample holds one count of this clonotype. A much more abundant neighbour one base away suggests this may be a read error. The J gene is TRBJ2-5, the V gene TRBV4-1, with D perhaps matching TRBD1 (6 bases). Germline V gene data show CDR1 as MGHRA and CDR2 as YSYEKL. The CDR3 contains 16 residues. CDR3 sequence reads: CASSQDGGFPQEAQYF. The DNA for the CDR3 is TGCGCCAGCAGCCAAGATGGGGGCTTCCCACAAGAGGCCCAGTACTTC.

A note on this clonotype: This sequence may be a read error, since a much larger clone differs from it by one base. J is TRBJ2-5 and V is TRBV4-1, with D tentatively TRBD1 (6 bases). The ends were cut back, 0 bases at V and 2 bases at J, with 13 bases in the middle. Per germline, CDR1 MGHRA and CDR2 YSYEKL. The CDR3 loop spans 16 amino acids. CDR3 region: CASSQDGGVPQETQYF. The CDR3 bases are TGCGCCAGCAGCCAAGATGGGGGCGTCCCACAAGAGACCCAGTACTTC.

On this clonotype: Given a much more abundant clone one base away, this may be a read error. In this CDR3 the conserved last residue, phenylalanine or tryptophan, is missing, so a read error is likely. No DNA is shown, since the ends of the CDR3 on it are uncertain; the CDR3 is the one TCRdb lists. The chain uses TRBV28 and TRBJ2-1; TRBD2 is the table's D call and was not checked against the DNA. Both ends counted, the CDR3 spans 12 residues. Germline V gene lookup returns CDR1 MDHEN and CDR2 SYDVKM. Here the CDR3 reads CASSLTGLGRVL.

In this sample, this clonotype turned up many times. The rearrangement links TRBV10-3 to TRBJ1-2; D is perhaps TRBD1 (5 bases). Germline V gene data show CDR1 as ENHRY and CDR2 as SYGVKD. Trimming took off 3 bases at V and 0 bases at J, with 11 bases between the two ends. CDR3 size: 15 residues. CDR3 sequence: CAISEWDGANYGYTF. Here the CDR3 DNA reads TGTGCCATCAGTGAATGGGACGGAGCTAACTATGGCTACACCTTC.

This clonotype occurred many times. The chain carries TRBV28 and TRBJ1-2, with TRBD1 matching over 10 bases. The CDR3 has 15 amino acids. Germline-derived CDR1 and CDR2 are MDHEN and SYDVKM. J lost 4 bases, V lost 5 bases, and 7 bases had no gene match. This CDR3 reads CASSPRTGGTYGYTF. The CDR3 DNA reads as TGTGCCAGCAGTCCAAGGACAGGGGGGACCTATGGCTACACCTTC.

Ten or more counts support this clonotype. The chain carries TRBV7-9 and TRBJ1-6; 9 nucleotides line up with TRBD1. The V segment lost 5 bases and the J segment 7 bases; nucleotides outside the gene matches: 3. Per germline, CDR1 SEHNR and CDR2 FQNEAQ (reference sequence). This CDR3 is built from 14 residues. DNA for the CDR3: TGTGCCAGCAGCCGACAGGGGGACAATTCACCCCTCCACTTT. It yields the protein CASSRQGDNSPLHF.

Ten or more counts support this clonotype. The rearrangement links TRBV7-8 to TRBJ2-7; no reliable D call. The CDR3 runs to 13 residues. Germline V lookup: CDR1 SGHVS, CDR2 FQNEAQ. The ends were cut back, 5 bases at V and 4 bases at J, with 12 bases in the middle. The CDR3 region is CASSQGSGYEQYF. The CDR3 DNA sequence: TGTGCCAGCAGCCAAGGGTCCGGGTACGAGCAGTACTTC.

This clonotype was seen many times. The chain is built from TRBV6-5 and TRBJ2-5; D perhaps matches TRBD2 (5 bases). The V and J ends lost 8 bases and 5 bases respectively, with 9 bases between them. The germline V gene encodes CDR1 MNHEY and CDR2 SVGAGI. This CDR3 region has 11 residues. CDR3 bases: TGTGCCAGCCGGGGTGTGGAGACCCAGTACTTC. Translating it yields CASRGVETQYF.

This clonotype was observed many times. The rearrangement links TRBV10-1 to TRBJ1-2, with unresolved D. Trimming took 0 bases from V and 8 from J, leaving 10 bases between them. The CDR3 has 13 residues. CDR1 is WNHNN and CDR2 is SYGVQD in the germline V gene (reference sequence). CDR3 loop: CASSESRKAGYTF. The CDR3 DNA is TGCGCCAGCAGTGAGTCGAGAAAGGCCGGCTACACCTTC.

This clonotype appeared a single time. The CDR3 does not end in the conserved phenylalanine or tryptophan, so this is likely a read error. This chain joins TRBV6-1 and TRBJ1-6; 8 bases are shared with TRBD1. Germline V gene lookup returns CDR1 MNHNS and CDR2 SASEGT. The CDR3 loop spans 17 amino acids. V was pared by 7 bases and J by 7 bases, with 15 bases of the junction left unmatched. For the CDR3, the DNA is TGTGCCAGCAATCTGAAGGCAGGGGGCGGGAGGAATTCACCCCTCCACTCT. Encoded protein: CASNLKAGGGRNSPLHS.

About this clonotype: It may be a read error: a sequence one base away is much more abundant. The J gene is TRBJ2-7, the V gene TRBV5-6; TRBD2 is a possible D gene (5 bases). This CDR3 comprises 12 residues. CDR1 is SGHDT, CDR2 YYEEEE, per germline. Trimming took 3 bases from V and 6 from J, leaving 10 bases between them. CDR3 sequence reads: CASSWGVGEQYF. As DNA, the CDR3 is TGTGCCAGCAGCTGGGGAGTAGGCGAGCAGTACTTC.

This clonotype was seen ten or more times. The rearrangement joins TRBV4-1 to TRBJ1-5, with 8 bases fitting TRBD1. J was trimmed by 7 bases and V by 3 bases; bases with no gene match: 8. Per germline, CDR1 MGHRA and CDR2 YSYEKL. CDR3 length: 15 residues. The chain's CDR3 is CASSQNPGGRQPQHF. The CDR3 nucleotides read TGCGCCAGCAGCCAGAATCCAGGGGGCCGCCAGCCCCAGCATTTT.

This clonotype was seen ten or more times. This chain connects TRBV9 to TRBJ2-7; the match to TRBD1 covers 12 bases. V lost 6 bases, J lost 3 bases, and 7 bases stayed unmatched. Germline V gives CDR1 SGDLS, CDR2 YYNGEE. The CDR3 has 15 amino acids. CDR3 nucleotide sequence: TGTGCCAGCACCCAAGGGACAGGGGGCTTCTACGAGCAGTACTTC. Translation: CASTQGTGGFYEQYF.

A few counts support this clonotype. The chain combines TRBV18 with TRBJ2-5; the match to TRBD1 covers 7 bases. CDR3 size: 16 residues. The J segment lost 2 bases and the V segment lost 1 base, leaving 7 bases of the junction unmatched. Germline V gives CDR1 KGHSH, CDR2 LQKENI. In DNA, the CDR3 is TGTGCCAGCTCACCACTTCTGCGACAGGGTCAAGAGACCCAGTACTTC. It is translated as CASSPLLRQGQETQYF.

At least ten counts were recorded for this clonotype. The rearrangement joins TRBV10-3 to TRBJ1-2; D call uncertain. V dropped 6 bases and J dropped 3 bases, with 5 bases sitting between them. The germline gives CDR1 ENHRY, CDR2 SYGVKD. This CDR3 contains 11 residues. The CDR3 loop reads CAIREDYGYTF. CDR3 DNA sequence: TGTGCCATCAGGGAGGACTATGGCTACACCTTC.

The rearrangement links TRBV6-1 to TRBJ1-1; D perhaps matches TRBD1 (5 bases). Germline CDR1 and CDR2: MNHNS and SASEGT. The CDR3 has 13 residues. The V and J ends lost 8 bases and 1 base respectively, with 11 bases between them. The DNA of the CDR3 is TGTGCCAGCCATTTAGACAGGAACACTGAAGCTTTCTTT. This sequence encodes CASHLDRNTEAFF.

Many counts were recorded for this clonotype. This chain connects TRBV7-2 to TRBJ2-7, with 7 bases lining up with TRBD2. This CDR3 has 14 amino acids. Germline values: CDR1 SGHTA, CDR2 FQGNSA. Unmatched junction bases numbered 6, after V lost 5 bases and J lost 2 bases. CDR3 sequence reads: CASSPQRGAYEQYF. The CDR3, as DNA: TGTGCCAGCAGCCCGCAGCGGGGAGCCTACGAGCAGTACTTC.